A single sample gave rise to the 22 T cell receptor beta chains below, sequenced in a study of T cells in tuberculosis. Clones were sequenced by immunoSEQ multiplex PCR, and TCRdb holds only the in-frame ones, with some missing. The data contain roughly 10,000 clones, roughly 94% of them seen just once; the ten biggest clones take up 10% to 15%. The sample consisted of PBMCs. All receptors come from an adult with tuberculosis.

V is TRBV19 and J is TRBJ2-7, with D perhaps matching TRBD2 (5 bases). V dropped 2 bases and J dropped 6 bases, with 8 bases sitting between them. Germline V gene sequence: CDR1 LNHDA, CDR2 SQIVND (reference sequence). This CDR3 spans 12 amino acids. CDR3 nucleotides: TGTGCCAGTAGTATAAGCGGTCGCGAGCAGTACTTC. Its translation is CASSISGREQYF.

This chain uses TRBV9 with TRBJ2-5; D gene uncertain. V was cut by 0 bases and J by 2 bases, with 5 bases left in between. This CDR3 comprises 13 residues. In germline, CDR1 is SGDLS, CDR2 YYNGEE. The CDR3 DNA reads as TGTGCCAGCAGCGTAGCCAGACAAGAGACCCAGTACTTC. This translates into CASSVARQETQYF.

This clone was counted a few times. The chain has TRBV15 and TRBJ1-2, with 7 bases lining up with TRBD1. J gave up 5 bases and V 3 bases, and 0 bases lay outside the gene matches. This CDR3 is 12 amino acids long. Germline V lookup: CDR1 LNHNV, CDR2 YYDKDF (reference sequence). This CDR3 is CATSRTGYGYTF. The CDR3 DNA follows: TGTGCCACCAGCAGGACAGGGTATGGCTACACCTTC.

This clone has only one observation. The chain employs TRBV29-1 and TRBJ2-2; 7 positions agree with TRBD2. This CDR3 comprises 13 residues. V shed 7 bases and J 1 base; nucleotides not matched to a gene: 3. CDR1 and CDR2 from the germline V gene are SQVTM and ANQGSEA. The CDR3 coding sequence is TGCAGCGGGACTAGGGTGAACACCGGGGAGCTGTTTTTT. Its protein is CSGTRVNTGELFF.

The chain uses TRBV7-9 and TRBJ1-1; no reliable D call. Germline CDR1 SEHNR, CDR2 FQNEAQ (reference sequence). This CDR3 has 15 residues. V was shortened by 0 bases and J by 2 bases, with 10 bases between the two germline ends. The DNA for the CDR3 is TGTGCCAGCAGCTTAGCTCAGGCTGGTAACACTGAAGCTTTCTTT. It translates to CASSLAQAGNTEAFF.

V is TRBV2 and J is TRBJ2-5, with D tentatively TRBD2 (5 bases). The CDR3 consists of 14 residues. Trimming left V 4 bases short and J 4 bases short, with 13 bases between. Per the germline V gene, CDR1 is SNHLY and CDR2 is FYNNEI. Written as DNA, the CDR3 is TGTGCCAGCAGTGCTTCTAGCCATGCAGAGACCCAGTACTTC. Encoded protein: CASSASSHAETQYF.

V is TRBV27 and J is TRBJ2-3, with a possible D match to TRBD2 (6 bases). Germline V gives CDR1 MNHEY, CDR2 SMNVEV (reference sequence). The CDR3 runs to 13 residues. The V gene lost 6 bases and the J gene lost 5 bases, with 12 bases spanning the gap. The CDR3 DNA reads as TGTGCCAGCAGATATGCGGGGCTAGATACGCAGTATTTT. It encodes CASRYAGLDTQYF.

This chain uses TRBV27 with TRBJ2-5, with 14 positions matching TRBD2. The V gene's germline CDR1 is MNHEY and CDR2 SMNVEV (reference sequence). This CDR3 spans 17 amino acids. V lost 8 bases to trimming and J lost 1 base; unmatched junction nucleotides: 9. This chain's CDR3 is CASGIRTSGRTQETQYF. The CDR3 bases are TGTGCCAGCGGGATTCGGACTAGCGGGAGGACCCAAGAGACCCAGTACTTC.

This CDR3 reads CASSVDDSGYEQYF. The CDR3 nucleotides read TGTGCCAGCAGCGTAGATGATAGCGGCTACGAGCAGTACTTC. The chain uses TRBV9 and TRBJ2-7; TRBD2 might be the D (6 bases). This CDR3 is 14 amino acids long. The germline V and J ends were trimmed by 0 bases and 3 bases, with 10 bases remaining between them. Germline values: CDR1 SGDLS, CDR2 YYNGEE.

The V and J genes are TRBV7-9 and TRBJ2-3; a weak D match, TRBD2 (6 bases). Trimming shortened V by 0 bases and J by 3 bases, and 10 bases separated the two germline ends. CDR1 is SEHNR, CDR2 FQNEAQ, per germline (reference sequence). This CDR3 has 15 amino acids. The CDR3 nucleotides read TGTGCCAGCAGCTTAGCTTTCGGGGGAACAGATACGCAGTATTTT. Its translation: CASSLAFGGTDTQYF.

The chain has TRBV5-1 and TRBJ1-1; the D is unclear. In germline, CDR1 is SGHRS, CDR2 YFSETQ. The CDR3 covers 14 residues. The germline V and J ends were trimmed by 5 bases and 4 bases, with 15 bases remaining between them. CDR3 sequence (DNA): TGCGCCAGCAGGAATAGGGTAGGGAGCACTGAAGCTTTCTTT. Residues: CASRNRVGSTEAFF.

This chain connects TRBV30 to TRBJ1-3; TRBD1 matches 8 bases. CDR3 length: 15 residues. Trimming took 4 bases from V and 0 from J; bases not matched to a gene: 5. Germline V gives CDR1 GTSNPN, CDR2 SVGIG (reference sequence). The CDR3 DNA follows: TGTGCCTGGAAGGCAGGGGGCTACTCTGGAAACACCATATATTTT. Encoded protein: CAWKAGGYSGNTIYF.

The V gene is TRBV10-1, the J gene TRBJ2-7, with D possibly TRBD1 on 6 matching bases. Between the trimmed V and J ends, which lost 5 bases and 5 bases, there was a span of 13 bases. The germline gives CDR1 WNHNN, CDR2 SYGVQD (reference sequence). The CDR3 is 13 residues long. CDR3 DNA sequence: TGCGCCAGCAGTCCTCTACAGGGCCACGAGCAGTACTTC. It translates to CASSPLQGHEQYF.

This clone has a single count. The DNA is omitted, as the CDR3 cannot be located on it reliably, and the CDR3 follows TCRdb's listing. V usage is TRBV21-1 and J usage is TRBJ2-6; the DNA was not compared with TRBD1, the D call given in the table. TRBV21-1 is a documented pseudogene. The CDR3 spans 20 residues, counting both ends. CDR3 sequence: CASSTIVGQGALSGANVLTF.

The CDR3 protein is CASSLAGGSGNTIYF. As DNA, the CDR3 is TGTGCCAGCAGCTTAGCAGGGGGCTCCGGAAACACCATATATTTT. The J gene is TRBJ1-3, the V gene TRBV11-2, with TRBD1 matching over 8 bases. Looked up from germline, CDR1 is SGHAT and CDR2 is FQNNGV. The CDR3 totals 15 residues. V lost 1 base, J lost 4 bases, and 3 bases stayed unmatched. The complete variable domain, with remaining parts taken from reference TRBV11-2 and TRBJ1-3, reads EAGVAQSPRYKIIEKRQSVAFWCNPISGHATLYWYQQILGQGPKLLIQFQNNGVVDDSQLPKDRFSAERLKGVDSTLKIQPAKLEDSAVYLCASSLAGGSGNTIYFGEGSWLTVV.

The rearrangement links TRBV27 to TRBJ1-1, with 7 nucleotides matching TRBD1. This CDR3 has 13 amino acids. The V gene's germline CDR1 is MNHEY and CDR2 SMNVEV (reference sequence). Trimming cost V 2 bases and J 5 bases; bases outside gene matches: 2. The CDR3 nucleotides read TGTGCCAGCAGTTTAGACAGGGCAACTGAAGCTTTCTTT. Amino acid sequence: CASSLDRATEAFF.

This chain joins TRBV9 and TRBJ1-6; D is unclear. The CDR3 extends over 15 amino acids. V dropped 0 bases and J dropped 0 bases, with 4 bases sitting between them. Germline CDR1 reads SGDLS; CDR2 reads YYNGEE. This CDR3 reads CASSVGSSYNSPLHF. The CDR3 DNA reads TGTGCCAGCAGCGTAGGCAGCTCCTATAATTCACCCCTCCACTTT.

The genes are TRBV21-1 and TRBJ2-4; the table's D call, TRBD1, has no DNA check behind it. TRBV21-1 is termed a pseudogene. The CDR3 spans 19 residues. The CDR3 is CASSITTLRDRVAKNIQYF. The CDR3 DNA sequence: TGTGCCAGCAGCATAACAACTCTCCGGGACAGGGTAGCCAAAAACATTCAGTACTTC.

The rearrangement uses TRBV2 and TRBJ2-2; maybe TRBD2 (5 bases). Between the trimmed V and J ends, which lost 4 bases and 8 bases, there was a span of 11 bases. The CDR3 runs 13 residues. Germline V gives CDR1 SNHLY, CDR2 FYNNEI. The DNA of the CDR3 is TGTGCCAGCAGTGGCCCGGGGATGGGGGAGCTGTTTTTT. This sequence encodes CASSGPGMGELFF.

This chain joins TRBV7-6 and TRBJ2-1; TRBD2 is a possible D gene (6 bases). The V gene lost 2 bases and the J gene lost 4 bases, with 9 bases spanning the gap. Per the germline V gene, CDR1 is SGHVS and CDR2 is FNYEAQ. The CDR3 has 14 residues. The CDR3 nucleotides are TGTGCCAGCAGCTTACGGGGGAGGTACAATGAGCAGTTCTTC. Its translation is CASSLRGRYNEQFF. Based on the CDR3 plus reference TRBV7-6 and TRBJ2-1, the full variable domain is GAGVSQSPRYKVTKRGQDVALRCDPISGHVSLYWYRQALGQGPEFLTYFNYEAQQDKSGLPNDRFSAERPEGSISTLTIQRTEQRDSAMYRCASSLRGRYNEQFFGPGTRLTVL.

The chain combines TRBV2 with TRBJ2-7; TRBD2 matches 9 bases. CDR3 size: 18 residues. Trimming cost V 6 bases and J 1 base; bases outside gene matches: 16. The germline V gene has CDR1 SNHLY and CDR2 FYNNEI. The CDR3 loop reads CASRTDRLAGAVSYEQYF. DNA of the CDR3: TGTGCCAGCAGGACCGATCGATTAGCGGGAGCTGTATCCTACGAGCAGTACTTC.

The chain has TRBV7-2 and TRBJ1-6; D gene unclear. CDR3 length equals 18 residues. Trimming removed 1 base from V and 0 bases from J, with 13 bases in between. CDR1 and CDR2 (germline): SGHTA, FQGNSA. The chain's CDR3 is CASSLEWTFSSYNSPLHF. CDR3 nucleotides: TGTGCCAGCAGCTTAGAATGGACTTTCAGCTCCTATAATTCACCCCTCCACTTT.